These 17 T cell receptor beta chains were sequenced from one sample in a study of T cell responses to AZD1222 COVID-19 vaccine. TCRdb keeps only in-frame clones here, not all; method: immunoSEQ multiplex PCR. The table records 80,000 to 90,000 clones, around nine tenths of them present only once. Specimen: peripheral blood, collected on day 0 of MenACWY control vaccination. Receptor source: an adult in good health.

About this clone: This CDR3 is also generated by other DNA sequences in the sample. This chain connects TRBV12-3 or TRBV12-4 to TRBJ2-7, with D unresolved. The CDR3 covers 11 residues. V gave up 1 base and J gave up 6 bases, with 4 bases separating them. Here the CDR3 reads CASSLGAEQYF. CDR3 DNA sequence: TGTGCCAGCAGTTTAGGGGCCGAGCAGTACTTC.

The chain couples TRBV9 to TRBJ2-3; tentatively, D is TRBD1 or TRBD2 (5 bases each). Germline V gene lookup returns CDR1 SGDLS and CDR2 YYNGEE. This CDR3 has 15 amino acids. V lost 0 bases, J lost 3 bases, and 11 bases lay in between. CDR3 in DNA: TGTGCCAGCAGCGTAGCGGGGCAGAGGACAGATACGCAGTATTTT. Its protein product is CASSVAGQRTDTQYF.

The chain links TRBV7-8 to TRBJ1-1; 7 positions match TRBD1. With 5 bases clipped from V and 1 base from J, the junction kept 13 bases outside the gene matches. The CDR3 loop spans 17 amino acids. Germline V gives CDR1 SGHVS, CDR2 FQNEAQ. The CDR3 protein is CASSALRGPRRNTEAFF. CDR3 DNA: TGTGCCAGCAGCGCCCTGAGGGGGCCCAGGAGGAACACTGAAGCTTTCTTT.

This chain uses TRBV18 with TRBJ1-2; D gene ambiguous. CDR3 length: 12 residues. Between the trimmed V and J ends, which lost 2 bases and 6 bases, there was a span of 7 bases. The germline V gene has CDR1 KGHSH and CDR2 LQKENI. DNA for the CDR3: TGTGCCAGCTCACCAGAGGACGATGGCTACACCTTC. It yields the protein CASSPEDDGYTF. The full variable domain, in which reference TRBV18 and TRBJ1-2 provide the parts outside the CDR3, is NAGVMQNPRHLVRRRGQEARLRCSPMKGHSHVYWYRQLPEEGLKFMVYLQKENIIDESGMPKERFSAEFPKEGPSILRIQQVVRGDSAAYFCASSPEDDGYTFGSGTRLTVV.

CDR3 sequence: CASSQLGGGTTEAFF. DNA of the CDR3: TGTGCCAGCAGCCAATTAGGGGGGGGCACCACTGAAGCTTTCTTT. The gene calls are TRBV3-1 (or the pseudogene TRBV3-2) and TRBJ1-1; possibly TRBD1 for D (6 bases). V gave up 2 bases and J gave up 4 bases, with 14 bases separating them. Germline CDR1 is LGHDT and CDR2 is YNNKEL (reference sequence). The CDR3 loop spans 15 amino acids.

CDR3 sequence reads: CASSEAPGQGYGYTF. The CDR3 DNA is TGTGCCAGCAGTGAAGCTCCGGGACAGGGCTATGGCTACACCTTC. V usage is TRBV6-1 and J usage is TRBJ1-2; 9 bases are a match to TRBD1. J lost 4 bases, V lost 0 bases, and 3 bases had no gene match. CDR3 length: 15 residues. Germline V gene data show CDR1 as MNHNS and CDR2 as SASEGT.

The chain employs TRBV28 and TRBJ1-2; TRBD1 matches at 7 bases. The J segment lost 5 bases and the V segment lost 7 bases, leaving 7 bases of the junction unmatched. The CDR3 spans 13 residues. Germline loops: CDR1 MDHEN, CDR2 SYDVKM. As DNA, the CDR3 is TGTGCCAGCATGAGCCCCAGGGGGTATGGCTACACCTTC. This translates into CASMSPRGYGYTF.

This sequence joins TRBV11-1 and TRBJ2-5; 8 bases are shared with TRBD1. Germline lookup yields CDR1 SGHAT and CDR2 FQDESV (reference sequence). The CDR3 length is 14 residues. The J segment lost 5 bases and the V segment lost 6 bases, leaving 8 bases of the junction unmatched. In nucleotides, the CDR3 is TGTGCCAGCAGTTCCGGACAGGGCCGGGAGACCCAGTACTTC. Translation: CASSSGQGRETQYF.

This chain connects TRBV7-2 to TRBJ2-3; no reliable D call. Between the trimmed V and J ends, which lost 2 bases and 0 bases, there was a span of 18 bases. The CDR3 contains 18 residues. CDR1 and CDR2 from the germline V gene are SGHTA and FQGNSA. The CDR3 DNA reads as TGTGCCAGCAGCTTAAGGCAGCCTTCACTAACTAGCACAGATACGCAGTATTTT. Its protein is CASSLRQPSLTSTDTQYF.

The genes are TRBV27 and TRBJ2-7, with a possible D match to TRBD2 (9 bases). Germline CDR1 is MNHEY and CDR2 is SMNVEV (reference sequence). Trimming took 6 bases from V and 2 from J, leaving 17 bases between them. The CDR3 contains 15 residues. CDR3 sequence reads: CASSLAGQVAYEQYF. CDR3 nucleotide sequence: TGTGCCAGCAGCCTAGCGGGACAGGTTGCCTACGAGCAGTACTTC.

The chain links TRBV28 to TRBJ1-4; 11 nucleotides align to TRBD1. V lost 6 bases and J lost 8; bases outside the gene matches: 2. CDR1 is MDHEN and CDR2 is SYDVKM in the germline V gene. The CDR3 is 13 residues long. CDR3 DNA: TGTGCCAGCAGGGACAGGGGGCCAGAAAAACTGTTTTTT. It specifies CASRDRGPEKLFF.

The chain's CDR3 is CASSAGTGNQPQHF. The CDR3 DNA sequence: TGTGCCAGCAGTGCTGGGACAGGGAATCAGCCCCAGCATTTT. The chain couples TRBV25-1 to TRBJ1-5; 9 nucleotides align to TRBD1. From germline, CDR1 is MGHDK and CDR2 SYGVNS. V shed 4 bases, J shed 4 bases, and the junction held 2 bases outside the gene matches. The CDR3 length is 14 residues.

J is TRBJ2-7 and V is TRBV5-4, with D maybe TRBD2 (5 bases). Germline values: CDR1 SGHNT, CDR2 YYREEE (reference sequence). The CDR3 has 16 residues. Trimming shortened V by 6 bases and J by 0 bases, and 19 bases separated the two germline ends. CDR3 DNA sequence: TGTGCCAGCAACCCTGGACGTCGGGGTGACTCCTACGAGCAGTACTTC. It specifies CASNPGRRGDSYEQYF.

This chain uses TRBV18 with TRBJ1-5; no definite D call. Between the trimmed V and J ends, which lost 2 bases and 5 bases, there was a span of 4 bases. There are 12 residues in the CDR3. Germline V gene lookup returns CDR1 KGHSH and CDR2 LQKENI. The CDR3 loop is CASSPADQPQHF. CDR3 DNA sequence: TGTGCCAGCTCACCAGCGGATCAGCCCCAGCATTTT.

This rearrangement joins TRBV16 to TRBJ1-1, with no clear D. CDR1 KGHSY and CDR2 FQNENV come from the germline V gene. V shed 0 bases and J shed 3 bases, with 5 bases lying between them. This CDR3 has 13 amino acids. In DNA form, the CDR3 reads TGTGCCAGCAGCCAATCCTTGGACACTGAAGCTTTCTTT. This sequence encodes CASSQSLDTEAFF.

V is TRBV27 and J is TRBJ1-2, with a possible D match to TRBD1 (5 bases). V shed 4 bases and J shed 5 bases, with 17 bases lying between them. The CDR3 covers 15 residues. The germline gives CDR1 MNHEY, CDR2 SMNVEV (reference sequence). This chain's CDR3 is CASSWSGRVGYGYTF. CDR3 DNA sequence: TGTGCCAGCAGTTGGTCAGGGAGGGTGGGGTATGGCTACACCTTC.

The V call is TRBV10-3, the J call TRBJ2-3, with 9 bases fitting TRBD2. The ends lost 3 bases at V and 4 bases at J; junction bases unmatched: 2. This CDR3 region has 14 residues. Looked up from germline, CDR1 is ENHRY and CDR2 is SYGVKD. As DNA, the CDR3 is TGTGCCATCAGTGATAGCGGGAGCGCAGATACGCAGTATTTT. Translated: CAISDSGSADTQYF.